A selection of T cell receptor beta chains follows, all from one sample in a study of shared clonotypes between healthy human individuals. The assay was immunoSEQ multiplex PCR, and TCRdb's table has in-frame clones only and misses some. The top ten clones hold around 0.15% of a sample with more than 2,000,000 clones, about 92% of them seen once. Material: naive CD4+ T cells sorted from blood. The receptor set was obtained from a man younger than 30 in good health. The CDR3 runs from the conserved cysteine through the conserved F or W. D genes are given only for firm matches. For some rows the clone size is stated as once, few or many, or as a class when expanded; others skip it.

D gene	J gene	V gene	clone size	CDR3 protein	CDR3 DNA
TRBD1	TRBJ1-1	TRBV13	NA	CASSSWDRETTEAFF	TGTGCCAGCAGCTCCTGGGACAGGGAAACGACTGAAGCTTTCTTT
NA	TRBJ2-1	TRBV7-8	NA	CASSLNNLGEQFF	TGTGCCAGCAGCTTAAACAATTTGGGGGAGCAGTTCTTC
NA	TRBJ2-5	TRBV7-8	NA	CASSLYGLQETQYF	TGTGCCAGCAGCTTGTATGGCCTCCAAGAGACCCAGTACTTC
NA	TRBJ2-4	TRBV18	once	CASSPAAGAKNIQYF	TGTGCCAGCTCACCCGCCGCGGGAGCCAAAAACATTCAGTACTTC
NA	TRBJ2-7	TRBV11-3	NA	CASSLGGSSYEQYF	TGTGCCAGCAGCTTAGGCGGCAGCTCCTACGAGCAGTACTTC
NA	TRBJ1-3	TRBV25-1	NA	CASSTGVLKGNTIYF	TGTGCCAGCAGTACGGGGGTCTTGAAAGGAAACACCATATATTTT
NA	TRBJ1-6	TRBV27	few	CASSSTVVGNSPLHF	TGTGCCAGCAGTTCCACGGTAGTGGGCAATTCACCCCTCCACTTT
TRBD2	TRBJ2-5	TRBV7-9	NA	CASSLRRAGYETQYF	TGTGCCAGCAGCTTACGCCGAGCGGGATACGAGACCCAGTACTTC
NA	TRBJ2-3	TRBV5-5	NA	CASSLVRVTDTQYF	TGTGCCAGCAGCTTGGTGAGGGTAACAGATACGCAGTATTTT
TRBD1	TRBJ1-2	TRBV6-5	once	CASSKGTAYGYTF	TGTGCCAGCAGCAAGGGGACAGCCTATGGCTACACCTTC
TRBD2	TRBJ2-7	TRBV9	NA	CASSVDGGSSEQYF	TGTGCCAGCAGCGTAGACGGCGGGAGTAGCGAGCAGTACTTC
TRBD2	TRBJ2-5	TRBV4-1	NA	CASSQTLSGGGETQYF	TGCGCCAGCAGCCAAACACTAAGCGGGGGTGGGGAGACCCAGTACTTC
TRBD1	TRBJ1-6	TRBV18	NA	CASSPRTGGNDSPLHF	TGTGCCAGCTCACCGCGGACAGGGGGCAATGATTCACCCCTCCACTTT
NA	TRBJ1-1	TRBV10-3	once	CASSDGLITEAFF	TGTGCCTCTTCTGACGGGCTCATCACTGAAGCTTTCTTT
NA	TRBJ1-4	TRBV5-1	NA	CASSSGPDEKLFF	TGCGCCAGCAGTTCCGGGCCTGATGAAAAACTGTTTTTT
TRBD1	TRBJ1-2	TRBV4-1	NA	CASSQNTGGVSYGYTF	TGCGCCAGCAGCCAAAATACAGGGGGCGTCTCCTATGGCTACACCTTC
NA	TRBJ2-3	TRBV2	NA	CASRVDQGSTDTQYF	TGTGCCAGCAGAGTAGACCAGGGAAGCACAGATACGCAGTATTTT
NA	TRBJ1-1	TRBV10-1	NA	CASSAALNTEAFF	TGCGCCAGCAGTGCGGCCCTGAACACTGAAGCTTTCTTT
NA	TRBJ2-7	TRBV4-3	NA	CASSQDERASYEQYF	TGCGCCAGCAGCCAAGATGAGCGGGCCTCCTACGAGCAGTACTTC
TRBD2	TRBJ2-7	TRBV6-4	NA	CASSDSGPGSGAYREQYF	TGTGCCAGCAGTGACTCAGGTCCGGGGAGCGGGGCCTATAGGGAGCAGTACTTC
TRBD2	TRBJ2-3	TRBV11-2	NA	CASSLSGGKDTQYF	TGTGCCAGCAGCTTGAGCGGGGGTAAGGATACGCAGTATTTT
NA	TRBJ1-2	TRBV29-1	NA	CSSEGGSYGYTF	TGCAGCTCCGAAGGGGGTAGCTATGGCTACACCTTC
TRBD2	TRBJ2-2	TRBV18	NA	CASSPPLATANTGELFF	TGTGCCAGCTCACCCCCACTAGCGACCGCGAACACCGGGGAGCTGTTTTTT
NA	TRBJ2-5	TRBV6-1	NA	CASSRQQETQYF	TGTGCCAGCAGCCGACAGCAAGAGACCCAGTACTTC
TRBD2	TRBJ2-5	TRBV6-5	NA	CASSRGLARQETQYF	TGTGCCAGCAGTCGGGGACTAGCTCGACAAGAGACCCAGTACTTC
NA	TRBJ1-1	TRBV14	NA	CASSQARVNTEAFF	TGTGCCAGCAGCCAAGCCAGGGTGAACACTGAAGCTTTCTTT
NA	TRBJ1-1	TRBV5-1	once	CASSSGETVNTEAFF	TGCGCCAGCAGCTCGGGAGAAACAGTGAACACTGAAGCTTTCTTT
NA	TRBJ2-7	TRBV5-4	NA	CASSNAGQIYEQYF	TGTGCCAGCAGCAACGCGGGACAAATCTACGAGCAGTACTTC
TRBD1	TRBJ2-7	TRBV5-5	NA	CASSLVPGQGAYEQYF	TGTGCCAGCAGCTTGGTTCCGGGACAGGGGGCCTACGAGCAGTACTTC